This TCR beta chain was identified during a study of T cell responses to AZD1222 COVID-19 vaccine. Method: immunoSEQ multiplex PCR; TCRdb's copy keeps in-frame clones and lacks some. Of roughly 140,000 clones listed, over 75% were seen once; the top ten hold roughly 1.9%. Regarding this clone: Its antigen remains unknown.

The study's findings and limits: The donors showed a predominance of white British ancestry and of females, with possible underestimation of clonal diversity.

Germline-derived CDR1 and CDR2 are LNHDA and SQIVND (reference sequence). V was clipped by 3 bases and J by 1 base, with 10 bases between them. This CDR3 is built from 15 residues. This chain links TRBV19 with TRBJ2-1; D is undetermined. This TCR was sampled from an adult in good health. Specimen: peripheral blood, collected on day 0 of AZD1222 vaccination. CDR3 nucleotide sequence: TGTGCCAGTAGTATCGGTCTTAGTTCCTACAATGAGCAGTTCTTC. It is translated as CASSIGLSSYNEQFF. Using reference TRBV19 and TRBJ2-1 for the parts outside the CDR3, the full variable domain is DGGITQSPKYLFRKEGQNVTLSCEQNLNHDAMYWYRQDPGQGLRLIYYSQIVNDFQKGDIAEGYSVSREKKESFPLTVTSAQKNPTAFYLCASSIGLSSYNEQFFGPGTRLTVL.